This passage covers 30 T cell receptor beta chains from one sample sequenced in a study of T cells in localized non-small cell lung cancer. TCRdb's copy holds only in-frame clones and misses some; the assay was immunoSEQ multiplex PCR. The sample shows about 3,000 clones, around 18% of them seen only once. Specimen: lung tumor tissue, collected before any cancer treatment. These receptors were obtained from a man between 40 and 70 years old with stage I squamous cell lung carcinoma.

V is TRBV11-3 and J is TRBJ2-1; maybe TRBD2 (6 bases). Germline V CDR1 and CDR2: SGHNT, YENEEA. The V end lost 3 bases, the J end lost 7 bases, and 16 bases lay between the germline ends. CDR3 size: 15 residues. The CDR3 reads CASSFTYRAGNEQFF. The CDR3 DNA reads as TGTGCCAGCAGCTTTACATACCGGGCGGGGAATGAGCAGTTCTTC.

This rearrangement joins TRBV14 to TRBJ1-6; D unresolved. Trimming shortened V by 0 bases and J by 1 base, and 4 bases separated the two germline ends. Germline V gene lookup returns CDR1 SGHDN and CDR2 FVKESK. This CDR3 is 15 amino acids long. The CDR3 DNA reads as TGTGCCAGCAGCCAAGAAGGGTCCTATAATTCACCCCTCCACTTT. It is translated as CASSQEGSYNSPLHF.

The J gene is TRBJ2-2, the V gene TRBV29-1; 8 bases line up with TRBD1. After removal of 4 bases from V and 6 bases from J, the junction contained 7 bases not matched to a gene. Germline CDR1 is SQVTM and CDR2 is ANQGSEA. The CDR3 has 14 residues. CDR3 sequence: CSVVETGDSGELFF. CDR3 nucleotides: TGCAGCGTTGTCGAGACAGGGGATTCCGGGGAGCTGTTTTTT.

This clone is judged medium-sized (0.01 to 0.1%). This chain uses TRBV11-3 with TRBJ1-1, with unresolved D. V was pared by 3 bases and J by 5 bases, with 13 bases between. Germline V gene lookup returns CDR1 SGHNT and CDR2 YENEEA. CDR3 length equals 14 residues. The CDR3 sequence: CASSLYEGSTEAFF. Written as DNA, the CDR3 is TGTGCCAGCAGCTTGTATGAAGGGTCGACTGAAGCTTTCTTT.

This clone qualifies as medium-sized. V is TRBV11-3 and J is TRBJ2-5; D not resolved. The V and J ends lost 2 bases and 5 bases respectively, with 12 bases between them. The CDR3 extends over 14 amino acids. Germline V lookup: CDR1 SGHNT, CDR2 YENEEA. CDR3 amino acids: CASSLTSLGETQYF. For the CDR3, the DNA is TGTGCCAGCAGCTTAACGAGTCTGGGGGAGACCCAGTACTTC. The full variable domain, in which reference TRBV11-3 and TRBJ2-5 provide the parts outside the CDR3, is EAGVVQSPRYKIIEKKQPVAFWCNPISGHNTLYWYLQNLGQGPELLIRYENEEAVDDSQLPKDRFSAERLKGVDSTLKIQPAELGDSAVYLCASSLTSLGETQYFGPGTRLLVL.

This clone has only a few counts. V and J are TRBV23-1 and TRBJ2-1; TRBD1 is a possible D gene (6 bases). TRBV23-1 is noted as an ORF with a role that remains uncertain. V was pared by 6 bases and J by 7 bases, with 13 bases between. The CDR3 has 13 amino acids. This CDR3 is CASSQGTGNEQFF. For the CDR3, the DNA is TGCGCCAGCAGCCAAGGTACAGGGAATGAGCAGTTCTTC.

This clone is labeled as medium-sized (0.01 to 0.1%). The chain employs TRBV6-8 and TRBJ2-3, with D uncertain. The CDR3 extends over 18 amino acids. V lost 6 bases and J lost 0, with 22 bases in between. Germline values: CDR1 MNHGY, CDR2 SAAAGT. This CDR3 reads CASRSLSLVRSSTDTQYF. In nucleotides, the CDR3 is TGTGCCAGCAGGTCTCTTTCATTGGTCCGGAGTAGCACAGATACGCAGTATTTT.

The chain couples TRBV9 to TRBJ2-2; maybe TRBD2 (6 bases). V gave up 4 bases and J gave up 5 bases, with 18 bases separating them. The germline V gene has CDR1 SGDLS and CDR2 YYNGEE. The CDR3 spans 16 residues. The CDR3 loop is CASSPRLGGRTGELFF. Here the CDR3 DNA reads TGTGCCAGCAGCCCCCGTCTGGGGGGTCGTACCGGGGAGCTGTTTTTT.

This clone was counted only a few times. The genes are TRBV6-8 and TRBJ1-5; 8 bases agree with TRBD1. The CDR3 totals 14 residues. The V gene end was trimmed by 6 bases and the J gene end by 4 bases; junction bases not matched to a gene: 5. Germline values: CDR1 MNHGY, CDR2 SAAAGT. CDR3 protein: CASRNRGENQPQHF. The CDR3 DNA is TGTGCCAGCAGGAACAGGGGGGAAAATCAGCCCCAGCATTTT.

As to this clone: The sequenced fragment ends 1 residue before the CDR3 boundary, so the rest is inferred from the germline J gene. The gene calls are TRBV6-1 and TRBJ2-5; a possible D gene is TRBD1 (7 bases). The CDR3 is 14 residues long. The germline V gene has CDR1 MNHNS and CDR2 SASEGT. Trimming shortened V by 1 base and J by 5 bases, and 11 bases separated the two germline ends. The CDR3 bases that were read are TGTGCCAGCAGTGAAGGGAGGGGGCTGGAGACCCAGTAC. Translating it yields CASSEGRGLETQY. The whole CDR3 sequence reads CASSEGRGLETQYF.

The rearrangement links TRBV19 to TRBJ2-7; D may be TRBD1 (6 bases). Germline V gives CDR1 LNHDA, CDR2 SQIVND (reference sequence). The CDR3 covers 18 residues. Trimming pared 5 bases from V and 1 base from J, leaving 24 bases between. The CDR3 is CASSWVPTGTSSSYEQYF. CDR3 in DNA: TGTGCCAGTAGTTGGGTCCCTACAGGGACAAGTTCGTCCTACGAGCAGTACTTC.

In its sample, this clone ranks as large. The V call is TRBV6-8, the J call TRBJ2-3; D is tentatively TRBD1 or TRBD2 (5 bases each). V lost 5 bases, J lost 2 bases, and 11 bases lay in between. This CDR3 region has 14 residues. CDR1 and CDR2 (germline): MNHGY, SAAAGT. The DNA of the CDR3 is TGTGCCAGCAGTCCCGGGACCATCACAGATACGCAGTATTTT. Translating gives CASSPGTITDTQYF.

The CDR3 coding sequence is TGTGCCACCAGCAGAGCTCCTCTAGCGGGGGGGATGGATACGCAGTATTTT. This sequence encodes CATSRAPLAGGMDTQYF. The chain employs TRBV15 and TRBJ2-3; 12 positions match TRBD2. Germline V gene sequence: CDR1 LNHNV, CDR2 YYDKDF (reference sequence). The CDR3 is 17 amino acids. V gave up 1 base and J gave up 6 bases; unmatched junction bases: 8.

This rearrangement joins TRBV6-8 to TRBJ1-4; 8 nucleotides match TRBD1. Germline CDR1 reads MNHGY; CDR2 reads SAAAGT. V lost 4 bases and J lost 7; bases outside the gene matches: 8. The CDR3 spans 15 residues. The CDR3: CASSSQGAGSEKLFF. CDR3 in DNA: TGTGCCAGCAGTTCCCAGGGGGCCGGGAGTGAAAAACTGTTTTTT.

Sample share makes this clone medium-sized. The chain links TRBV6-8 to TRBJ2-3, with 12 positions matching TRBD2. This CDR3 has 15 amino acids. The germline gives CDR1 MNHGY, CDR2 SAAAGT. The ends lost 6 bases at V and 3 bases at J; junction bases unmatched: 4. CDR3 residues: CASRSSGGATDTQYF. CDR3 in DNA: TGTGCCAGCAGGTCTAGCGGGGGGGCAACAGATACGCAGTATTTT.

This clone was detected only a few times. The rearrangement links TRBV19 to TRBJ1-1, with TRBD1 identical over 7 bases. The CDR3 is made up of 14 amino acids. The germline V gene encodes CDR1 LNHDA and CDR2 SQIVND (reference sequence). V trimming: 3 bases; J trimming: 1 base; junction bases outside the gene matches: 2. The CDR3: CASSIDRANTEAFF. The CDR3 coding sequence is TGTGCCAGTAGTATTGACAGGGCGAACACTGAAGCTTTCTTT. Full variable domain (missing parts from reference TRBV19 and TRBJ1-1): DGGITQSPKYLFRKEGQNVTLSCEQNLNHDAMYWYRQDPGQGLRLIYYSQIVNDFQKGDIAEGYSVSREKKESFPLTVTSAQKNPTAFYLCASSIDRANTEAFFGQGTRLTVV.

The V call is TRBV6-8, the J call TRBJ1-5; 7 bases are shared with TRBD1. From germline, CDR1 is MNHGY and CDR2 SAAAGT. V shed 5 bases and J 4 bases; nucleotides not matched to a gene: 8. The CDR3 has 15 residues. The CDR3 loop is CASSHLRDSNQPQHF. The CDR3, as DNA: TGTGCCAGCAGTCACCTCCGGGACAGTAATCAGCCCCAGCATTTT.

This clone came up a few times. This sequence joins TRBV11-3 and TRBJ2-2, with D hard to call. The ends were cut back, 6 bases at V and 0 bases at J, with 14 bases in the middle. Germline-derived CDR1 and CDR2 are SGHNT and YENEEA. This CDR3 is 16 amino acids long. The CDR3 DNA reads as TGTGCCAGCAGTCCGATCCCTGCCGCGAACACCGGGGAGCTGTTTTTT. Its translation is CASSPIPAANTGELFF.

CDR3 bases: TGTGCCTGGAGGGCGACAGGCCGTCAGCCCCAGCATTTT. It encodes CAWRATGRQPQHF. V gene TRBV30 combines with J gene TRBJ1-5, with a tentative D call TRBD1 (6 bases). The germline V and J ends were trimmed by 3 bases and 6 bases, with 12 bases remaining between them. This CDR3 comprises 13 residues. Germline V gene sequence: CDR1 GTSNPN, CDR2 SVGIG (reference sequence).

Relative to its sample, this clone is medium-sized (0.01 to 0.1%). J is TRBJ1-6 and V is TRBV6-8; D is ambiguous. V was clipped by 4 bases and J by 2 bases, with 15 bases between them. Germline values: CDR1 MNHGY, CDR2 SAAAGT. This CDR3 contains 17 residues. CDR3 nucleotides: TGTGCCAGCAGTTGGAAGCATGGACTAACCTATAATTCACCCCTCCACTTT. It yields the protein CASSWKHGLTYNSPLHF.

The V call is TRBV9, the J call TRBJ1-3; D might be TRBD1 (5 bases). Trimming removed 1 base from V and 0 bases from J, with 14 bases in between. The length of the CDR3 is 17 residues. CDR1 is SGDLS and CDR2 is YYNGEE in the germline V gene. CDR3: CASSVLDSLLSGNTIYF. In DNA form, the CDR3 reads TGTGCCAGCAGCGTACTCGACAGCCTCCTCTCTGGAAACACCATATATTTT.

The gene calls are TRBV6-8 and TRBJ2-1, with TRBD1 identical over 7 bases. The V and J ends lost 4 bases and 4 bases, in that order; junction bases with no gene match: 7. CDR3 length equals 15 residues. Germline assignment: CDR1 MNHGY and CDR2 SAAAGT. This CDR3 reads CASSFSPTGYNEQFF. For the CDR3, the DNA is TGTGCCAGCAGTTTTAGCCCGACAGGGTACAATGAGCAGTTCTTC.

The CDR3: CASRSTGVSTEAFF. CDR3 nucleotide sequence: TGTGCCAGCAGGTCAACAGGGGTTAGTACTGAAGCTTTCTTT. The V and J genes are TRBV6-8 and TRBJ1-1; the match to TRBD1 covers 7 bases. CDR1 is MNHGY and CDR2 is SAAAGT in the germline V gene. The CDR3 length is 14 residues. The J segment lost 5 bases and the V segment lost 6 bases, leaving 9 bases of the junction unmatched.

Within the sample, this clone is medium-sized. This rearrangement joins TRBV11-3 to TRBJ2-1, with D perhaps matching TRBD1 or TRBD2 (5 bases each). CDR1 SGHNT and CDR2 YENEEA come from the germline V gene. V gave up 3 bases and J gave up 3 bases, with 15 bases separating them. The CDR3 runs 16 residues. The CDR3 nucleotides read TGTGCCAGCAGCTTGGAGGATTCCGACAGCTACAATGAGCAGTTCTTC. Its translation: CASSLEDSDSYNEQFF. The whole variable domain, filled in from reference TRBV11-3 and TRBJ2-1, reads EAGVVQSPRYKIIEKKQPVAFWCNPISGHNTLYWYLQNLGQGPELLIRYENEEAVDDSQLPKDRFSAERLKGVDSTLKIQPAELGDSAVYLCASSLEDSDSYNEQFFGPGTRLTVL.

The CDR3 loop is CARTQTGHRDEKLFF. CDR3 in DNA: TGCGCCAGAACTCAAACAGGTCATAGGGATGAAAAACTGTTTTTT. J is TRBJ1-4 and V is TRBV23-1; D is perhaps TRBD1 (5 bases). TRBV23-1 is recorded as an ORF, its role being uncertain. The CDR3 runs to 15 residues. V was cut by 9 bases and J by 6 bases, with 20 bases left in between.

This clone was seen a few times. V usage is TRBV19 and J usage is TRBJ1-1; 8 bases match TRBD1. The CDR3 contains 13 residues. From germline, CDR1 is LNHDA and CDR2 SQIVND (reference sequence). Trimming took 5 bases from V and 10 from J; bases not matched to a gene: 9. The CDR3 DNA is TGTGCCAGTAGTGCGCTGGGACAGGATAGAGCTTTCTTT. As protein: CASSALGQDRAFF.

The chain joins TRBV11-3 to TRBJ1-1, with a possible D match to TRBD1 (5 bases). Germline V gene sequence: CDR1 SGHNT, CDR2 YENEEA. Deletions cut 4 bases from V and 1 base from J, with 16 bases between. The CDR3 totals 16 residues. CDR3 in amino acids: CASSSPPRGGNTEAFF. The DNA for the CDR3 is TGTGCCAGCAGCTCACCCCCCCGGGGGGGGAACACTGAAGCTTTCTTT.

The chain is built from TRBV28 and TRBJ1-2; D possibly corresponds to TRBD1 (5 bases). The CDR3 is made up of 12 amino acids. The ends were cut back, 4 bases at V and 14 bases at J, with 17 bases in the middle. The germline CDR1 and CDR2 sequences are MDHEN and SYDVKM. DNA for the CDR3: TGTGCCAGCAGTTCGGCCGACCGGGACTCGACCTTC. Translating it yields CASSSADRDSTF.

This clone is labeled medium-sized. The V call is TRBV6-8, the J call TRBJ2-7; D is possibly TRBD2 (6 bases). CDR3 size: 14 residues. Trimming took 2 bases from V and 4 from J, leaving 12 bases between them. Germline V gene sequence: CDR1 MNHGY, CDR2 SAAAGT. The DNA of the CDR3 is TGTGCCAGCAGTTACCATATCGGGAGATACGAGCAGTACTTC. Protein: CASSYHIGRYEQYF.

This clone was counted between two and nine times. This chain uses TRBV11-3 with TRBJ2-1; D may be TRBD1 or TRBD2 (5 bases each). This CDR3 contains 16 residues. From germline, CDR1 is SGHNT and CDR2 YENEEA. V lost 4 bases, J lost 0 bases, and 13 bases lay in between. Here the CDR3 reads CASSWFGGSSYNEQFF. The CDR3 DNA reads TGTGCCAGCAGCTGGTTTGGGGGAAGCTCCTACAATGAGCAGTTCTTC.